One and the same sample provided the 20 T cell receptor beta chains below, sequenced in a study of CD8 T cells in Susac syndrome. An input of roughly 0.5 to 1 ug of RNA was subjected to reverse transcription using random hexamers. TCRdb re-called the immunoSEQ multiplex PCR reads through MiXCR, storing one row per CDR3 protein. The sample lists about 120,000 distinct CDR3 sequences, 85% to 95% occurring once. The sequencing input was CD4+ T cells from PBMCs. These receptors all come from a human donor in good health.

This chain connects TRBV7-6 to TRBJ2-3; the D is unclear. The germline gives CDR1 SGHVS, CDR2 FNYEAQ. CDR3 size: 14 residues. Trimming removed 3 bases from V and 14 bases from J, with 21 bases in between. CDR3 nucleotides: TGTGCCAGCAGCTTTGGGCGGCCGACCGACTTTTGGTATTTT. This encodes CASSFGRPTDFWYF. Complete variable domain (other parts from reference TRBV7-6 and TRBJ2-3): GAGVSQSPRYKVTKRGQDVALRCDPISGHVSLYWYRQALGQGPEFLTYFNYEAQQDKSGLPNDRFSAERPEGSISTLTIQRTEQRDSAMYRCASSFGRPTDFWYFGPGTRLTVL.

The rearrangement uses TRBV4-2 and TRBJ2-2; 8 bases are shared with TRBD1. Trimming took 0 bases from V and 5 from J; bases not matched to a gene: 5. The CDR3 has 16 amino acids. Germline V gene sequence: CDR1 LGHNA, CDR2 YNFKEQ. The CDR3 sequence: CASSQDWDRKTGELFF. In nucleotides, the CDR3 is TGTGCCAGCAGCCAAGACTGGGACAGGAAAACCGGGGAGCTGTTTTTT.

The CDR3 DNA sequence: TGTGCCAGCTCGAGTACAGGGGTGAACACCGGGGAGCTGTTTTTT. It is translated as CASSSTGVNTGELFF. The rearrangement uses TRBV18 and TRBJ2-2, with 7 bases that match TRBD1. The CDR3 runs to 15 residues. V lost 6 bases to trimming and J lost 1 base; unmatched junction nucleotides: 5. Germline V CDR1 and CDR2: KGHSH, LQKENI.

This chain uses TRBV30 with TRBJ2-7, with TRBD2 matching 9 bases. V shed 1 base, J shed 6 bases, and the junction held 16 bases outside the gene matches. The CDR3 covers 17 residues. CDR1 is GTSNPN and CDR2 is SVGIG in the germline V gene (reference sequence). The DNA for the CDR3 is TGTGCCTGGAGTGGGGAGGGCGGGAGGGCCCCAAATAGCGAGCAGTACTTC. This codes for CAWSGEGGRAPNSEQYF.

The CDR3 protein is CASSLDYENTGELFF. CDR3 in DNA: TGCGCCAGCAGCTTGGACTATGAAAACACCGGGGAGCTGTTTTTT. This rearrangement joins TRBV5-1 to TRBJ2-2; D unresolved. Germline V gene lookup returns CDR1 SGHRS and CDR2 YFSETQ. There are 15 residues in the CDR3. Trimming shortened V by 0 bases and J by 2 bases, and 8 bases separated the two germline ends.

The rearrangement links TRBV6-1 to TRBJ2-2; D is tentatively TRBD1 or TRBD2 (5 bases each). The CDR3 loop spans 14 amino acids. CDR1 is MNHNS and CDR2 is SASEGT in the germline V gene. V gave up 5 bases and J gave up 5 bases, with 12 bases separating them. This CDR3 reads CASSRDGITGELFF. The CDR3 DNA sequence: TGTGCCAGCAGTCGGGACGGGATAACCGGGGAGCTGTTTTTT.

This rearrangement joins TRBV20-1 to TRBJ2-6; D remains ambiguous. This CDR3 is 15 amino acids long. Per germline, CDR1 DFQATT and CDR2 SNEGSKA (reference sequence). V lost 0 bases, J lost 0 bases, and 6 bases lay in between. This CDR3 is CSARDSGSGANVLTF. In DNA form, the CDR3 reads TGCAGTGCTAGAGATTCCGGCTCTGGGGCCAACGTCCTGACTTTC.

This chain uses TRBV9 with TRBJ2-3; TRBD1 agrees at 9 bases. The CDR3 is 13 amino acids. Trimming removed 4 bases from V and 6 bases from J; junction bases left unmatched: 3. Germline assignment: CDR1 SGDLS and CDR2 YYNGEE. The CDR3 reads CASSPGQGDTQYF. CDR3 nucleotides: TGTGCCAGCAGCCCCGGACAGGGGGATACGCAGTATTTT.

The rearrangement links TRBV7-9 to TRBJ2-7; tentative D call: TRBD1 (5 bases). The germline gives CDR1 SEHNR, CDR2 FQNEAQ (reference sequence). CDR3 length: 14 residues. V was trimmed by 5 bases and J by 0 bases, leaving 11 bases between them. CDR3 DNA sequence: TGTGCCAGCAGCCATCAGGGCGGCTCCTACGAGCAGTACTTC. It codes for CASSHQGGSYEQYF. Supplemented by reference TRBV7-9 and TRBJ2-7, the full variable domain reads DTGVSQNPRHKITKRGQNVTFRCDPISEHNRLYWYRQTLGQGPEFLTYFQNEAQLEKSRLLSDRFSAERPKGSFSTLEIQRTEQGDSAMYLCASSHQGGSYEQYFGPGTRLTVT.

This chain links TRBV7-9 with TRBJ1-5; D might be TRBD1 (5 bases). The V end lost 3 bases, the J end lost 5 bases, and 8 bases lay between the germline ends. Germline V gene lookup returns CDR1 SEHNR and CDR2 FQNEAQ (reference sequence). This CDR3 is built from 13 residues. The CDR3 loop is CASSFEQDQPQHF. The CDR3 nucleotides are TGTGCCAGCAGCTTCGAACAGGATCAGCCCCAGCATTTT.

The J gene is TRBJ2-3, the V gene TRBV10-3; D is possibly TRBD1 (5 bases). CDR3 size: 12 residues. V dropped 10 bases and J dropped 3 bases, with 11 bases sitting between them. CDR1 is ENHRY and CDR2 is SYGVKD in the germline V gene. The CDR3 is CATQRGTDTQYF. As DNA, the CDR3 is TGTGCCACCCAAAGGGGAACAGATACGCAGTATTTT.

The sample holds one count of this clonotype. This chain joins TRBV7-2 and TRBJ2-7, with TRBD2 identical over 7 bases. Per germline, CDR1 SGHTA and CDR2 FQGNSA. Trimming removed 1 base from V and 5 bases from J; junction bases left unmatched: 8. This CDR3 has 15 residues. The CDR3 region is CASSLVSGKANEQYF. CDR3 coding DNA: TGTGCCAGCAGCTTAGTAAGCGGGAAAGCTAACGAGCAGTACTTC.

The chain uses TRBV6-2 or TRBV6-3 and TRBJ2-2, with D possibly being TRBD2 (6 bases). Per germline, CDR1 MNHEY and CDR2 SVGEGT. The CDR3 has 14 amino acids. The V end lost 6 bases, the J end lost 2 bases, and 10 bases lay between the germline ends. The CDR3 loop is CASRWTTNTGELFF. In nucleotides, the CDR3 is TGTGCCAGCAGATGGACTACCAACACCGGGGAGCTGTTTTTT.

The rearrangement uses TRBV15 and TRBJ2-2; D is unresolved. Trimming shortened V by 0 bases and J by 0 bases, and 2 bases separated the two germline ends. Looked up from germline, CDR1 is LNHNV and CDR2 is YYDKDF (reference sequence). The CDR3 has 14 amino acids. CDR3 residues: CATSRDPNTGELFF. Here the CDR3 DNA reads TGTGCCACCAGCAGAGATCCGAACACCGGGGAGCTGTTTTTT.

The CDR3 region has the DNA TGTGCCAGTTCTCGTGGACAGCGAAATCAGCCCCAGCATTTT. This sequence encodes CASSRGQRNQPQHF. V gene TRBV12-3 or TRBV12-4 combines with J gene TRBJ1-5; possibly TRBD1 for D (6 bases). Trimming took off 9 bases at V and 4 bases at J, with 16 bases between the two ends. The CDR3 has 14 residues.

The rearrangement links TRBV14 to TRBJ2-7; 11 bases fit TRBD2. The trim removed 0 bases at V and 5 bases at J, leaving 9 bases unmatched. This CDR3 is 17 amino acids long. Germline V gene data show CDR1 as SGHDN and CDR2 as FVKESK. The CDR3 loop is CASSQDPLLAGAHEQYF. For the CDR3, the DNA is TGTGCCAGCAGCCAAGACCCCCTACTAGCGGGAGCCCACGAGCAGTACTTC.

The chain uses TRBV10-3 and TRBJ2-1, with 10 nucleotides matching TRBD2. Germline V gene data show CDR1 as ENHRY and CDR2 as SYGVKD. Germline trimming cut 1 base from V and 6 bases from J; bases unmatched to any gene: 9. The CDR3 is 17 amino acids. The CDR3 DNA is TGTGCCATCAGTGAGTTAGCCGGGGGACTAGCGAGCAATGAGCAGTTCTTC. Translation gives CAISELAGGLASNEQFF.

This sequence joins TRBV2 and TRBJ1-1, with no clear D. The CDR3 totals 12 residues. Germline CDR1 is SNHLY and CDR2 is FYNNEI. Deletions cut 1 base from V and 3 bases from J, with 3 bases between. As DNA, the CDR3 is TGTGCCAGCAGTGAAGGTTACACTGAAGCTTTCTTT. This encodes CASSEGYTEAFF.

The rearrangement links TRBV7-2 to TRBJ2-5; perhaps TRBD1 as D (6 bases). The V end lost 3 bases, the J end lost 2 bases, and 13 bases lay between the germline ends. The germline V gene encodes CDR1 SGHTA and CDR2 FQGNSA. The CDR3 sequence is 15 residues long. Here the CDR3 reads CASSFKQGPQETQYF. The CDR3 DNA is TGTGCCAGCAGCTTTAAACAGGGCCCACAAGAGACCCAGTACTTC. Supplemented by reference TRBV7-2 and TRBJ2-5, the full variable domain reads GAGVSQSPSNKVTEKGKDVELRCDPISGHTALYWYRQSLGQGLEFLIYFQGNSAPDKSGLPSDRFSAERTGGSVSTLTIQRTQQEDSAVYLCASSFKQGPQETQYFGPGTRLLVL.

CDR3 in DNA: TGCGCCAGCAGCCAAGTTGCCGGGGTCGGCGGGGAGCTGTTTTTT. Its protein is CASSQVAGVGGELFF. The chain couples TRBV4-3 to TRBJ2-2; a weak D match, TRBD2 (5 bases). Germline CDR1 reads LGHNA; CDR2 reads YSLEER. The CDR3 is 15 residues long. The ends were cut back, 1 base at V and 7 bases at J, with 13 bases in the middle.